The T cell receptor (beta chain) under discussion was sequenced for a study of beta chain features in type 1 diabetes. Broader study findings: In patients and controls equally, PCR might favor templates that are shorter. Individuals with type 1 diabetes displayed fewer insertions and more deletions at VDJ junctions. Across all four CD4+ subsets, people with type 1 diabetes showed modestly shorter TCRB CDR3s.

The sequenced template was cDNA made from the entire isolated RNA. It was found that naive, central memory and regulatory T cell samples averaged approximately 3.5 million reads. Sequenced by immunoSEQ multiplex PCR; TCRdb stores in-frame clones only, minus some. The sample lists 120,000 or so clones, around 15% occurring once. This clone was seen more than once but under ten times. What it recognizes is unknown. Based on CD45RO/CCR7/CD25/CD127/CD95/CD27, CD4+ regulatory, stem cell-like memory, naive and central memory cells were sorted. This CDR3 contains 15 residues. Trimming took off 4 bases at V and 7 bases at J, with 14 bases between the two ends. CDR1 is PRHDT, CDR2 FYEKMQ, per germline (reference sequence).

V gene TRBV13 combines with J gene TRBJ1-6, with D perhaps TRBD1 (6 bases). This clonotype originated in a man aged 18 to 30 with type 1 diabetes. Source material: central memory CD4+ T cells from blood. CDR3 nucleotides: TGTGCCAGCAGCTACAGAAGGGGGGAGAATTCACCCCTCCACTTT. Translated: CASSYRRGENSPLHF.